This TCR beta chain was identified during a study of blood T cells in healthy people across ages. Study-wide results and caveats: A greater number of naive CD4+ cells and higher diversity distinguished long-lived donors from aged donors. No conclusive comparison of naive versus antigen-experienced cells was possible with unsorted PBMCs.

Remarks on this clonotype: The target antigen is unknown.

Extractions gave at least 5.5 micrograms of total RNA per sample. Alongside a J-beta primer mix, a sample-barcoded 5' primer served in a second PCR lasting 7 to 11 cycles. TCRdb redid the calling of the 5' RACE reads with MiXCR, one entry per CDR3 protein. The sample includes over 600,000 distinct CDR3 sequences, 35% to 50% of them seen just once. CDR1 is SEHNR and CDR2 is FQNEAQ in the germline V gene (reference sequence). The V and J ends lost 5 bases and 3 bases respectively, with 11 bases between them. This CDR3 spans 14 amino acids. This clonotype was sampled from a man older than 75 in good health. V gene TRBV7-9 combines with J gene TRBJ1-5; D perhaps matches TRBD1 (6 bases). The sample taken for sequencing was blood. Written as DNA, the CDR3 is TGTGCCAGCAGCCAAGGACAGATCAATCAGCCCCAGCATTTT. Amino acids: CASSQGQINQPQHF.